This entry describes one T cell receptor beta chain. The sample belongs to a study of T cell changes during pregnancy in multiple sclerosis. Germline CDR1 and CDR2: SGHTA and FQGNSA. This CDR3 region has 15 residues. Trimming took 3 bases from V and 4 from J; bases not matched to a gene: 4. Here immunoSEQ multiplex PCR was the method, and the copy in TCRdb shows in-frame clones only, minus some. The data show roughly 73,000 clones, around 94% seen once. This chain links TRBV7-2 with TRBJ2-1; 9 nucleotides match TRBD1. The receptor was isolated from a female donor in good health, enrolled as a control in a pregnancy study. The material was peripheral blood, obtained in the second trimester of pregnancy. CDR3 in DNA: TGTGCCAGCAGCTTCTACGGGACAGGGTACAATGAGCAGTTCTTC. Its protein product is CASSFYGTGYNEQFF.